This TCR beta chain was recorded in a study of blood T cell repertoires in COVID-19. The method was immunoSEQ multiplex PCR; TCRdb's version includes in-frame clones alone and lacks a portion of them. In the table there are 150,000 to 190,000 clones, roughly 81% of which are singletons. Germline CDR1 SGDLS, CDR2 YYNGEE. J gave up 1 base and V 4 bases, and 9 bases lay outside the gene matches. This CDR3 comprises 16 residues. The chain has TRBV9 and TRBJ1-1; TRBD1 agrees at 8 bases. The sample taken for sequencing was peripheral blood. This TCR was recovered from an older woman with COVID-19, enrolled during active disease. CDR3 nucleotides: TGTGCCAGCAGCTTAAACCCACAGGGGGGGAACACTGAAGCTTTCTTT. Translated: CASSLNPQGGNTEAFF.